Shown below are 30 T cell receptor beta chains from a single sample sequenced in a study of tumor-infiltrating lymphocytes in oesophageal squamous cell carcinoma (dated by TCRdb to the mid-2010s). The library relied on PCR. Instrument used: Illumina HiSeq 2000. TCRdb cleaned the public reads at Q25 with fastp, built clones with MiXCR and kept in-frame beta chains. Entries are consolidated by CDR3 protein sequence, retaining the most common genes and DNA. The sample has more than 9,000 distinct CDR3 sequences on record, approximately 49% of them singletons. The ten largest clones capture approximately 24% of the sample. The sample comprised esophageal tumor tissue. The receptors here all came from a male donor with esophageal squamous cell carcinoma.

This clonotype was seen many times. The gene calls are TRBV28 and TRBJ1-3; unclear D gene. This CDR3 has 13 amino acids. The V gene lost 1 base and the J gene lost 4 bases, with 5 bases spanning the gap. Germline CDR1 is MDHEN and CDR2 is SYDVKM. For the CDR3, the DNA is TGTGCCAGCAGTTTATATCAGGGAAACACCATATATTTT. This translates into CASSLYQGNTIYF.

The J gene is TRBJ2-3, the V gene TRBV5-8; D gene unclear. The germline CDR1 and CDR2 sequences are SGHTS and YDEGEE. This CDR3 is 14 amino acids long. Deletions cut 1 base from V and 1 base from J, with 7 bases between. CDR3 sequence (DNA): TGTGCCAGCAGCTTGAGTCTCCGCACAGATACGCAGTATTTT. Its translation: CASSLSLRTDTQYF.

This clonotype was seen a handful of times. The chain joins TRBV2 to TRBJ1-2; D unresolved. The CDR3 is 13 amino acids. With 6 bases removed from V and 8 bases from J, the gap between germline ends came to 16 bases. Per the germline V gene, CDR1 is SNHLY and CDR2 is FYNNEI. In DNA, the CDR3 is TGTGCCAGCAGGGGTCAGCGACCCAGCGGCTACACCTTC. Its translation: CASRGQRPSGYTF.

Ten or more counts support this clonotype. This rearrangement joins TRBV11-1 to TRBJ1-3, with D tentatively TRBD1 (5 bases). The CDR3 consists of 13 residues. V was pared by 5 bases and J by 4 bases, with 9 bases between. CDR1 and CDR2 from the germline V gene are SGHAT and FQDESV (reference sequence). The chain's CDR3 is CASSRGTGNTIYF. The CDR3 nucleotides are TGTGCCAGCAGCCGAGGGACCGGAAACACCATATATTTT.

This clonotype has ten or more counts. The chain employs TRBV5-1 and TRBJ2-3; no definite D call. Between the trimmed V and J ends, which lost 2 bases and 8 bases, there was a span of 9 bases. CDR1 and CDR2 (germline): SGHRS, YFSETQ. The CDR3 extends over 12 amino acids. Here the CDR3 reads CASSFPSSTQYF. As DNA, the CDR3 is TGCGCCAGCAGCTTCCCCAGTAGTACGCAGTATTTT.

The table lists this clonotype with a few counts. In DNA form, the CDR3 reads TGTGCCAGCAGTTCAGAGACCCAGTACTTC. It codes for CASSSETQYF. The rearrangement links TRBV6-1 to TRBJ2-5; D is unclear. CDR1 MNHNS and CDR2 SASEGT come from the germline V gene. The CDR3 extends over 10 amino acids. V was cut by 5 bases and J by 4 bases, with 2 bases left in between.

The chain recombines TRBV11-2 with TRBJ2-3, with 7 bases identical to TRBD1. The ends lost 7 bases at V and 4 bases at J; junction bases unmatched: 5. The CDR3 spans 13 residues. Germline V CDR1 and CDR2: SGHAT, FQNNGV. This CDR3 reads CASNHRGADTQYF. CDR3 coding DNA: TGTGCCAGCAACCACAGGGGTGCAGATACGCAGTATTTT.

Comments on this clonotype: A read error is possible here, since a much larger clone lies one base away. The chain couples TRBV5-1 to TRBJ2-1; D remains ambiguous. Germline loops: CDR1 SGHRS, CDR2 YFSETQ. The CDR3 length is 14 residues. The CDR3 is CASSLAPSSYEQLF. The CDR3 nucleotides are TGCGCCAGCAGCTTGGCACCCTCCTCCTACGAGCAGTTGTTC.

This clonotype was seen a few times. The chain employs TRBV7-8 and TRBJ2-3; D is unclear. V dropped 3 bases and J dropped 8 bases, with 6 bases sitting between them. The CDR3 covers 11 residues. Germline CDR1 and CDR2: SGHVS and FQNEAQ. CDR3 in DNA: TGTGCCAGCAGCTTCTCAGTTACGCAGTATTTT. It translates to CASSFSVTQYF.

The chain links TRBV7-6 to TRBJ2-1; D uncertain. The germline CDR1 and CDR2 sequences are SGHVS and FNYEAQ. This CDR3 has 15 residues. Deletions cut 1 base from V and 0 bases from J, with 7 bases between. Written as DNA, the CDR3 is TGTGCCAGCAGCTTAGACGGAGCCTCCTACAATGAGCAGTTCTTC. Translation gives CASSLDGASYNEQFF.

V is TRBV12-3 or TRBV12-4 and J is TRBJ2-1; 10 bases fit TRBD2. The CDR3 runs 15 residues. V lost 10 bases to trimming and J lost 0 bases; unmatched junction nucleotides: 6. The CDR3 sequence is CATAIAGGSYNEQFF. CDR3 coding DNA: TGTGCCACGGCTATAGCGGGAGGCTCCTACAATGAGCAGTTCTTC.

V is TRBV7-2 and J is TRBJ2-4, with 10 bases identical to TRBD2. The DNA end is more similar to TRBJ2-5, so the J call may be wrong. CDR1 is SGHTA and CDR2 is FQGNSA in the germline V gene. This CDR3 is 15 amino acids long. CDR3 loop: CASSLWTSGGETQYF. The CDR3 coding sequence is TGTGCCAGCAGCTTATGGACTAGCGGTGGCGAGACCCAGTACTTC.

The chain is built from TRBV7-6 and TRBJ1-6; no clear D. The CDR3 sequence is 14 residues long. The germline V gene encodes CDR1 SGHVS and CDR2 FNYEAQ. Between the trimmed V and J ends, which lost 1 base and 14 bases, there was a span of 15 bases. The DNA of the CDR3 is TGTGCCAGCAGCTTAGGGGCAACGGCTGGGACCCTCCACTTT. Protein product: CASSLGATAGTLHF.

The chain recombines TRBV19 with TRBJ1-1; 9 nucleotides line up with TRBD1. Germline CDR1 reads LNHDA; CDR2 reads SQIVND (reference sequence). This CDR3 comprises 15 residues. With 6 bases clipped from V and 0 bases from J, the junction kept 5 bases outside the gene matches. The CDR3 spells CASSTGGGLNTEAFF. CDR3 in DNA: TGTGCCAGTAGCACAGGGGGCGGATTGAACACTGAAGCTTTCTTT.

The table lists this clonotype with many counts. This chain uses TRBV18 with TRBJ1-2, with 9 bases lining up with TRBD1. Looked up from germline, CDR1 is KGHSH and CDR2 is LQKENI. J was trimmed by 0 bases and V by 4 bases; bases with no gene match: 3. CDR3 length: 15 amino acids. CDR3 sequence: CASSRGQGSNYGYTF. In DNA, the CDR3 is TGTGCCAGCTCACGAGGACAGGGGTCTAACTATGGCTACACCTTC. The complete variable domain, with remaining parts taken from reference TRBV18 and TRBJ1-2, reads NAGVMQNPRHLVRRRGQEARLRCSPMKGHSHVYWYRQLPEEGLKFMVYLQKENIIDESGMPKERFSAEFPKEGPSILRIQQVVRGDSAAYFCASSRGQGSNYGYTFGSGTRLTVV.

Sample share makes this clonotype medium-sized. V and J are TRBV7-8 and TRBJ1-1; D is uncertain. The germline V gene encodes CDR1 SGHVS and CDR2 FQNEAQ. Deletions cut 3 bases from V and 1 base from J, with 12 bases between. The CDR3 has 15 amino acids. CDR3 sequence: CASSFRIGTNTEAFF. The CDR3 region has the DNA TGTGCCAGCAGCTTCCGCATAGGAACGAACACTGAAGCTTTCTTT. Looking up the rest from reference TRBV7-8 and TRBJ1-1 gives the full variable domain: GAGVSQSPRYKVAKRGQDVALRCDPISGHVSLFWYQQALGQGPEFLTYFQNEAQLDKSGLPSDRFFAERPEGSVSTLKIQRTQQEDSAVYLCASSFRIGTNTEAFFGQGTRLTVV.

This chain joins TRBV24-1 and TRBJ1-2; weak D call: TRBD1 (5 bases). The CDR3 consists of 13 residues. The V and J ends lost 9 bases and 3 bases respectively, with 13 bases between them. The germline V gene encodes CDR1 KGHDR and CDR2 SFDVKD. The CDR3 sequence is CATRDPWDYGYTF. As DNA, the CDR3 is TGTGCCACCCGGGACCCCTGGGACTATGGCTACACCTTC.

This clonotype appeared many times. The gene calls are TRBV25-1 and TRBJ2-1, with D tentatively TRBD1 (6 bases). Germline lookup yields CDR1 MGHDK and CDR2 SYGVNS. The CDR3 is 15 amino acids. V shed 6 bases and J shed 4 bases, with 16 bases lying between them. Here the CDR3 reads CASRGTGTQYNEQFF. The CDR3 coding sequence is TGTGCCAGCAGGGGAACCGGGACACAATACAATGAGCAGTTCTTC.

The chain is built from TRBV12-3 or TRBV12-4 and TRBJ2-1; 8 bases fit TRBD2. The DNA end favors TRBJ2-7, so the J call may be wrong. The CDR3 is made up of 16 amino acids. The DNA for the CDR3 is TGTGCCAGCAGTTTAGGAGCGGGAGCGACCTACAATGAGCAGTACTTC. Translation: CASSLGAGATYNEQYF.

This clonotype has a handful of counts. J is TRBJ2-7 and V is TRBV27; weak D call: TRBD2 (7 bases). V dropped 8 bases and J dropped 3 bases, with 17 bases sitting between them. This CDR3 region has 14 residues. Germline CDR1 is MNHEY and CDR2 is SMNVEV (reference sequence). The chain's CDR3 is CASSWGGGFYEQYF. For the CDR3, the DNA is TGTGCCAGCTCATGGGGGGGCGGCTTCTACGAGCAGTACTTC.

This clonotype was seen once. The junction differs from germline at one of its ends, possibly a read error. The chain recombines TRBV7-6 with TRBJ2-3, with TRBD2 identical over 11 bases. The CDR3 is 15 amino acids. Germline V gene lookup returns CDR1 SGHVS and CDR2 FNYEAQ. The chain's CDR3 is CASSKTSGESDTQYF. The CDR3 coding sequence is TGTGCTAGCAGCAAGACTAGCGGGGAATCAGATACGCAGTATTTT.

The rearrangement uses TRBV7-6 and TRBJ2-6, with 7 bases aligning to TRBD1. The DNA end lines up better with TRBJ1-2; the J call may be wrong. Germline V lookup: CDR1 SGHVS, CDR2 FNYEAQ. The CDR3 has 14 residues. The CDR3 region has the DNA TGTGCCAGCCGCCCAGGGGGGGGTAACTATGGCTACACCTTC. It is translated as CASRPGGGNYGYTF.

J is TRBJ2-3 and V is TRBV6-8, with TRBD1 matching 9 bases. The J call may not be correct, given that the DNA end is closer to TRBJ2-7. CDR1 MNHGY and CDR2 SAAAGT come from the germline V gene. The CDR3 loop spans 15 amino acids. The CDR3 reads CASRVPGQGADEQYF. The CDR3 nucleotides read TGTGCCAGCAGAGTTCCGGGACAGGGAGCCGACGAGCAGTACTTC.

This clonotype was seen a handful of times. V gene TRBV5-6 combines with J gene TRBJ2-3; 7 bases are a match to TRBD2. Germline CDR1 reads SGHDT; CDR2 reads YYEEEE. J gave up 0 bases and V 4 bases, and 5 bases lay outside the gene matches. The CDR3 runs to 15 residues. The CDR3, as DNA: TGTGCCAGCAGCCCAGCGGGACTAAGCACAGATACGCAGTATTTT. This translates into CASSPAGLSTDTQYF.

The gene calls are TRBV6-5 and TRBJ2-7, with 10 bases fitting TRBD2. Germline assignment: CDR1 MNHEY and CDR2 SVGAGI. The CDR3 length is 15 residues. Unmatched junction bases numbered 9, after V lost 5 bases and J lost 5 bases. CDR3 amino acids: CASSPPLAGVHEQYF. DNA of the CDR3: TGTGCCAGCAGTCCTCCGCTAGCGGGAGTCCACGAGCAGTACTTC.

Of note for this clonotype: Lacking the conserved final phenylalanine or tryptophan, this CDR3 likely reflects a read error. The DNA is left out, because the CDR3 cannot be placed on it with certainty; the CDR3 is given as TCRdb lists it. The V and J genes are TRBV19 and TRBJ1-3; TRBD1 was called by the table and not checked on the DNA. A total of 11 residues make up the CDR3, ends included. The germline V gene encodes CDR1 LNHDA and CDR2 SQIVND (reference sequence). The chain's CDR3 is CASSILTGTGT.

The genes are TRBV28 and TRBJ2-7; a weak D match, TRBD2 (6 bases). Germline-derived CDR1 and CDR2 are MDHEN and SYDVKM. V was clipped by 3 bases and J by 4 bases, with 13 bases between them. The CDR3 is made up of 14 amino acids. CDR3 sequence reads: CASSLRGLLYEQYF. DNA of the CDR3: TGTGCCAGCAGTTTGAGGGGACTTCTTTACGAGCAGTACTTC.

This clonotype has a count of ten or more. V gene TRBV5-6 combines with J gene TRBJ2-1; D not resolved. Between the trimmed V and J ends, which lost 2 bases and 10 bases, there was a span of 10 bases. Germline CDR1 is SGHDT and CDR2 is YYEEEE. This CDR3 has 12 residues. The CDR3 region has the DNA TGTGCCAGCAGCTTCGAGCTCTACGAGCAGTTCTTC. It yields the protein CASSFELYEQFF.

V and J are TRBV12-3 or TRBV12-4 and TRBJ2-5; the D call may be TRBD1 or TRBD2 (5 bases each). The assigned J gene may be wrong: the sequence end matches TRBJ2-4 better. This CDR3 spans 16 amino acids. The CDR3 here is CASRPGTTLAKNIQYF. DNA for the CDR3: TGTGCCAGCAGACCCGGGACCACCTTAGCCAAAAACATTCAGTACTTC.

The genes are TRBV7-3 and TRBJ2-3; 8 positions match TRBD2. With V trimmed by 4 bases and J by 5 bases, 11 bases remained unmatched. Germline assignment: CDR1 SGHTA and CDR2 FQGTGA. The CDR3 length is 16 residues. Here the CDR3 DNA reads TGTGCCAGCAGCTATAGTGCAGCGGGGGTGGGAGATACGCAGTATTTT. Amino acid sequence: CASSYSAAGVGDTQYF.